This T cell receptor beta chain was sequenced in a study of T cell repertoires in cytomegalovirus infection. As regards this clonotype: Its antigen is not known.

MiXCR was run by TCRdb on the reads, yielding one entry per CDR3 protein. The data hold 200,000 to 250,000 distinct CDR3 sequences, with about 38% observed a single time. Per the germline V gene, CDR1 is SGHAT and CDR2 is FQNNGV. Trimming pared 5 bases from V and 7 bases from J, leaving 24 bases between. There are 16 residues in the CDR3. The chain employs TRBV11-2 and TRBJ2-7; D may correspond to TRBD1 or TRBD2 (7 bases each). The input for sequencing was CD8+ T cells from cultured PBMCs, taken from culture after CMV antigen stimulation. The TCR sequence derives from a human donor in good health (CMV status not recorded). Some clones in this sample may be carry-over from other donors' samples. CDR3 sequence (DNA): TGTGCCAGCAGCGGGGACATACAGGGGAGGGCTTGGGAGCAGTACTTC. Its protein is CASSGDIQGRAWEQYF.